Listed below are T cell receptor beta chains from one sample, sequenced in a study of human T cells and chemical hapten exposure. TCRdb used MiXCR to reprocess the 5' RACE reads, holding one entry per CDR3 protein. The sample has tens of thousands of distinct CDR3 sequences, more than 15% seen once. All receptors come from a female donor in good health. The CDR3 runs from the conserved cysteine through the conserved F or W. A D gene is named only where the DNA matches it firmly. Clone size is not always given. Where it is, it says once, few, many or a class for expanded clones.

>TRBJ1-2|few|TRBV7-2|.
CASSLHFTGGIYGYTF
TGTGCCAGCAGCTTACATTTTACGGGGGGGATCTATGGCTACACCTTC
>TRBJ1-5|few|TRBV4-2|.
CASSQSDGNQPQHF
TGTGCCAGCAGCCAATCCGACGGAAATCAGCCCCAGCATTTT
>TRBJ1-2|.|TRBV20-1|.
CSARVPSGSGPANYGYTF
TGCAGTGCTAGAGTCCCTTCGGGTTCGGGGCCAGCTAACTATGGCTACACCTTC
>TRBJ2-5|few|TRBV29-1|.
CSVVVGRGETQYF
TGCAGCGTTGTGGTAGGCAGGGGTGAGACCCAGTACTTC
>TRBJ2-2|.|TRBV20-1|TRBD1
CSARRGQDRSGELFF
TGCAGTGCAAGACGGGGACAGGATAGGTCCGGGGAGCTGTTTTTT
>TRBJ2-7|.|TRBV20-1|TRBD1
CSARDPRTGYEQYF
TGCAGTGCTAGAGATCCCCGGACAGGGTACGAGCAGTACTTC
>TRBJ2-7|.|TRBV20-1|TRBD2
CSANRLAGVYEQYF
TGCAGTGCCAACAGACTAGCGGGAGTCTACGAGCAGTACTTC
>TRBJ1-1|.|TRBV7-9|.
CASSPPSSWKAFF
TGTGCCAGCAGCCCACCTAGTAGTTGGAAGGCTTTCTTT
>TRBJ2-3|.|TRBV5-4|.
CASSLQGLRSDTQYF
TGTGCCAGCAGCTTGCAGGGACTTCGTTCAGATACGCAGTATTTT
>TRBJ2-7|.|TRBV28|.
CATIGQTYEQYF
TGTGCAACTATTGGACAGACCTACGAGCAGTACTTC